The T cell receptor (beta chain) described here comes from a study of shared clonotypes between healthy human individuals. Overall study findings and caveats: In this cohort, only blood was sampled, and tissue repertoires likely differ. The generation probabilities recorded for non-shared clonotypes fell below those of clonotypes shared by all four donors.

Concerning this clone: Its antigen is not known.

Deletions cut 7 bases from V and 3 bases from J, with 17 bases between. The germline V gene encodes CDR1 SGHNT and CDR2 YYREEE (reference sequence). The CDR3 length is 15 residues. The table came from immunoSEQ multiplex PCR; TCRdb's copy has only in-frame clones and leaves some out. The top ten clones hold approximately 0.37% of a sample with about 2.4 million clones, approximately 93% of them seen once. Sequencing used naive CD4+ T cells from PBMCs. Subset reported: CD45RA+ positively selected. V is TRBV5-4 and J is TRBJ2-4, with D possibly being TRBD1 (5 bases). The clonotype comes from a man aged 18-30 years in good health. Some clones in this sample may be carry-over from other donors' samples. The CDR3 loop is CASSLPGRDKNIQYF. CDR3 in DNA: TGTGCCAGCTCCCTTCCGGGCAGGGACAAAAACATTCAGTACTTC.